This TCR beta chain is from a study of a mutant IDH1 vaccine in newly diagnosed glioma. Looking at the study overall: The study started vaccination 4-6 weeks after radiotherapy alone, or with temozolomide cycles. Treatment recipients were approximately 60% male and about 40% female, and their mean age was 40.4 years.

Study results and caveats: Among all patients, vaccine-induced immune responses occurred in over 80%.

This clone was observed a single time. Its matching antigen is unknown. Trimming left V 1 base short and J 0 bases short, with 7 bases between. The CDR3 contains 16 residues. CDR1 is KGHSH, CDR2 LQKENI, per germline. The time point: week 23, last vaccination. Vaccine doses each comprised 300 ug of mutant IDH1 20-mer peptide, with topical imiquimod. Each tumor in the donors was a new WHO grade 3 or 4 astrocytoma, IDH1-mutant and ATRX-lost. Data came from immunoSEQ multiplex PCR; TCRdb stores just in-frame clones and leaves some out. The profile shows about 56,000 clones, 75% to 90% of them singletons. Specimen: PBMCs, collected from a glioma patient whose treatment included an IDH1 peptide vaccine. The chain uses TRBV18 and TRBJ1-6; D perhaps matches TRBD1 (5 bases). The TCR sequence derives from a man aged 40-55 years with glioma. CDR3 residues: CASSPQGPSYNSPLHF. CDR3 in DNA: TGTGCCAGCTCACCACAGGGACCCTCCTATAATTCACCCCTCCACTTT.